This entry lists 12 T cell receptor beta chains sequenced from one sample in a study of T cell responses to AZD1222 COVID-19 vaccine. Data came from immunoSEQ multiplex PCR; TCRdb stores just in-frame clones and leaves some out. The sample lists around 190,000 clones, approximately 90% occurring once. Sequenced here: peripheral blood, sampled 28 days after the second AZD1222 dose. Every receptor here comes from an adult who received the AZD1222 COVID-19 vaccine.

The sample holds one count of this clone. The V and J genes are TRBV9 and TRBJ2-2, with 8 bases identical to TRBD2. CDR3 size: 14 residues. J lost 7 bases, V lost 4 bases, and 6 bases had no gene match. Germline CDR1 and CDR2: SGDLS and YYNGEE. The CDR3 nucleotides read TGTGCCAGCAGCCCGAGCGGGAGTGGCGGGGAGCTGTTTTTT. Its protein is CASSPSGSGGELFF. Together with reference TRBV9 and TRBJ2-2, the CDR3 gives the full variable domain: DSGVTQTPKHLITATGQRVTLRCSPRSGDLSVYWYQQSLDQGLQFLIQYYNGEERAKGNILERFSAQQFPDLHSELNLSSLELGDSALYFCASSPSGSGGELFFGEGSRLTVL.

The chain couples TRBV29-1 to TRBJ2-6; possibly TRBD2 for D (5 bases). The CDR3 is made up of 13 amino acids. Trimming left V 4 bases short and J 1 base short, with 5 bases between. The germline V gene encodes CDR1 SQVTM and CDR2 ANQGSEA. The CDR3 here is CSVAGSGANVLTF. In nucleotides, the CDR3 is TGCAGCGTTGCGGGGTCTGGGGCCAACGTCCTGACTTTC.

This clone was picked up one time. This chain connects TRBV19 to TRBJ2-1; 11 bases fit TRBD2. The germline V gene encodes CDR1 LNHDA and CDR2 SQIVND (reference sequence). The length of the CDR3 is 13 residues. V lost 7 bases to trimming and J lost 7 bases; unmatched junction nucleotides: 3. This CDR3 reads CASIVAGGNEQFF. The DNA of the CDR3 is TGTGCCAGTATCGTAGCGGGAGGGAATGAGCAGTTCTTC.

The rearrangement joins TRBV30 to TRBJ1-4; D gene ambiguous. The CDR3 loop spans 13 amino acids. V lost 0 bases to trimming and J lost 1 base, with 3 bases between them. Germline loops: CDR1 GTSNPN, CDR2 SVGIG (reference sequence). The chain's CDR3 is CAWSVLTNEKLFF. The CDR3, as DNA: TGTGCCTGGAGTGTCCTAACTAATGAAAAACTGTTTTTT.

This chain links TRBV7-9 with TRBJ1-4, with a weak D call TRBD1 (5 bases). Trimming removed 6 bases at V and 5 bases at J, with 19 bases between. The CDR3 totals 16 residues. Per germline, CDR1 SEHNR and CDR2 FQNEAQ (reference sequence). Here the CDR3 reads CASRPRTGGENEKLFF. CDR3 DNA: TGTGCCAGCAGGCCACGGACGGGGGGAGAAAATGAAAAACTGTTTTTT. Based on the CDR3 plus reference TRBV7-9 and TRBJ1-4, the full variable domain is DTGVSQNPRHKITKRGQNVTFRCDPISEHNRLYWYRQTLGQGPEFLTYFQNEAQLEKSRLLSDRFSAERPKGSFSTLEIQRTEQGDSAMYLCASRPRTGGENEKLFFGSGTQLSVL.

In its sample, this clone was seen once. CDR3 DNA sequence: TGTGCCAGCAGCCACGCGGCCCCGTGGCAGTTCTTC. Amino acid sequence: CASSHAAPWQFF. V usage is TRBV3-1 (or the pseudogene TRBV3-2) and J usage is TRBJ2-1; no definite D call. The CDR3 spans 12 residues. CDR1 is LGHDT, CDR2 YNNKEL, per germline (reference sequence). V gave up 3 bases and J gave up 12 bases, with 12 bases separating them.

The genes are TRBV4-3 and TRBJ2-3; D remains unclear. The CDR3 spans 14 residues. Germline CDR1 reads LGHNA; CDR2 reads YSLEER. V lost 0 bases and J 3 bases, leaving 7 bases between the germline ends. The CDR3 nucleotides are TGCGCCAGCAGCCAAGACTGGGTAACAGATACGCAGTATTTT. This sequence encodes CASSQDWVTDTQYF.

This clone occurred once. J is TRBJ1-1 and V is TRBV4-1, with TRBD1 matching over 7 bases. The germline V gene has CDR1 MGHRA and CDR2 YSYEKL. The V gene end was trimmed by 1 base and the J gene end by 5 bases; junction bases not matched to a gene: 7. The CDR3 consists of 15 residues. DNA for the CDR3: TGCGCCAGCAGCCAAGGAGAGGGGGCATTTACTGAAGCTTTCTTT. Translating gives CASSQGEGAFTEAFF.

This clone is a singleton in its sample. The rearrangement links TRBV5-1 to TRBJ2-3; D is perhaps TRBD1 or TRBD2 (6 bases each). V gave up 4 bases and J gave up 1 base, with 10 bases separating them. Per the germline V gene, CDR1 is SGHRS and CDR2 is YFSETQ. This CDR3 is 14 amino acids long. CDR3 loop: CASSKGGGTDTQYF. The CDR3, as DNA: TGCGCCAGCAGCAAGGGGGGCGGCACAGATACGCAGTATTTT.

CDR3: CASTSGEVRNNSPLHF. In DNA, the CDR3 is TGTGCCAGCACTTCCGGGGAGGTTAGAAATAATTCACCCCTCCACTTT. The chain employs TRBV2 and TRBJ1-6; D remains ambiguous. The CDR3 length is 16 residues. Germline loops: CDR1 SNHLY, CDR2 FYNNEI. V gave up 7 bases and J gave up 5 bases, with 18 bases separating them.

This chain joins TRBV20-1 and TRBJ1-2; TRBD1 might be the D (6 bases). V shed 6 bases and J shed 8 bases, with 13 bases lying between them. Germline loops: CDR1 DFQATT, CDR2 SNEGSKA (reference sequence). The CDR3 loop spans 11 amino acids. The CDR3 nucleotides read TGCAGTGCAACAGGGAATGGGGGCTACACCTTC. Amino acids: CSATGNGGYTF.

The chain uses TRBV7-2 and TRBJ1-1; 9 positions agree with TRBD1. CDR1 and CDR2 (germline): SGHTA, FQGNSA. V lost 4 bases and J lost 5; bases outside the gene matches: 8. The CDR3 contains 15 residues. The CDR3 bases are TGTGCCAGCAGCTCCCCTACAGGGGGCTGGACTGAAGCTTTCTTT. Protein: CASSSPTGGWTEAFF.